The clone carrying this TCR beta chain has at least ten counts. Arm-PCR of CDR3 regions and iRepertoire HTBI primers were the basis on which TCR beta libraries were built. Authors' data handling: The study identified about 60 TRBV and some 15 TRBJ segments across samples. MiXCR was run by TCRdb on the multiplex PCR reads, yielding one entry per CDR3 protein. It is TCRdb's table, rather than the study itself, that gives the V and J calls and clone size. The profile shows about 430,000 distinct CDR3 sequences, around a fifth of them singletons. These data originate in a study of regulatory T cells in long-lasting Graves disease. Time point noted: persistent/refractory GD, antithyroid drugs over 5 years with positive TRAb. Preparation of the TCR library used RNA extracted from PBMCs. CDR1 SNHLY and CDR2 FYNNEI come from the germline V gene. V lost 6 bases and J lost 7, with 16 bases in between. The CDR3 length is 14 residues.

The clonotype comes from a female donor with Graves disease. The chain has TRBV2 and TRBJ2-1; no clear D. Sequences were derived from peripheral blood mononuclear cells (PBMCs), sampled when the disease was refractory, from a patient treated with antithyroid drugs. This chain's CDR3 is CASRGPGIWNEQFF. The DNA of the CDR3 is TGTGCCAGCAGAGGTCCCGGTATCTGGAATGAGCAGTTCTTC.